The TCR beta chain under discussion was sequenced for a study of STAT5B mutations in CD4+ large granular lymphocyte leukemia. Libraries were prepared by immunoSEQ multiplex PCR; TCRdb keeps only in-frame clonotypes and omits some of them. The profile shows tens of thousands of clones, around 82% of them singletons. To note about this clone: The antigen remains unidentified.

The germline V and J ends were trimmed by 5 bases and 1 base, with 14 bases remaining between them. The CDR3 has 15 amino acids. Germline V gene sequence: CDR1 SGHTA, CDR2 FQGTGA. Broader study findings: No patients shared main leukemic clonotypes, though less than 30% appeared at low frequency elsewhere.

The J gene is TRBJ1-2, the V gene TRBV7-3, with a possible D match to TRBD1 (6 bases). The material sequenced was CD4+ T cells from blood buffy coats. The clonotype was recovered from a human donor in good health. The CDR3 region is CASSLEGGLNYGYTF. In DNA form, the CDR3 reads TGTGCCAGCAGCCTAGAAGGGGGTCTTAACTATGGCTACACCTTC.